This T cell receptor (beta chain) was found in a study of shared clonotypes between healthy human individuals. Investigators spread the genomic DNA of each subset evenly over several immunoSEQ plates. Data came from immunoSEQ multiplex PCR; TCRdb stores just in-frame clones and leaves some out. The sample has 2 million to 2.5 million clones; 85% to 95% are singletons. Study-wide results and caveats: Richness estimates generally favored naive over memory subsets.

Turning to this clone: No antigen is known for it.

The length of the CDR3 is 12 residues. Germline V gives CDR1 KGHSH, CDR2 LQKENI. V was clipped by 2 bases and J by 6 bases, with 7 bases between them. The specimen was naive CD4+ T cells from PBMCs. Stated subset: CD45RA+ positively selected. This TCR was sampled from a man aged 18-30 years in good health. Some clones in this sample may be carry-over from other donors' samples. The chain couples TRBV18 to TRBJ1-2; D may be TRBD1 (5 bases). CDR3 bases: TGTGCCAGCTCACCATGGGGGGATGGCTACACCTTC. Translating gives CASSPWGDGYTF.